A selection of T cell receptor beta chains follows, all from one sample in a study of blood T cell repertoires in COVID-19. Clones were read by immunoSEQ multiplex PCR, and TCRdb kept only the in-frame ones, dropping some. The sample consists of about 26,000 clones, nearly 90% of them appearing once. The sample consisted of peripheral blood. The receptors were sampled from a man between 65 and 79 years old with acute or convalescent COVID-19. CDR3s include the opening cysteine and the closing phenylalanine or tryptophan. The D gene is left open where the match is weak. The size of a clone is reported for some rows only, either as once, few or many, or as a class for expanded clones.

TRBJ1-5 | . | . | TRBV19 | CASSQGLREPQHF | TGTGCCAGTAGTCAGGGGTTGAGGGAGCCCCAGCATTTT
TRBJ2-5 | . | . | TRBV19 | CASSLRRQETQYF | TGTGCCAGTAGTCTGCGGAGGCAAGAGACCCAGTACTTC
TRBJ2-3 | . | . | TRBV19 | CASKPVGAGDTQYF | TGTGCCAGTAAACCCGTGGGGGCGGGAGATACGCAGTATTTT
TRBJ2-7 | . | . | TRBV7-2 | CASSSGVAYEQYF | TGTGCCAGCAGCTCGGGGGTAGCCTACGAGCAGTACTTC
TRBJ2-7 | TRBD1 | . | TRBV7-8 | CASSLGWDSLDEQYF | TGTGCCAGCAGCTTAGGATGGGACAGCCTCGACGAGCAGTACTTC
TRBJ1-6 | . | . | TRBV6-2/TRBV6-3 | CASSGRDFIEGPLHF | TGTGCCAGCAGTGGCCGGGACTTTATCGAAGGACCCCTCCACTTT
TRBJ2-4 | . | . | TRBV3-1/TRBV3-2 | CASSQMSQSHIQYF | TGTGCCAGCAGCCAAATGTCACAGTCCCACATTCAGTACTTC
TRBJ2-3 | TRBD2 | . | TRBV2 | CASSLLAESTDTQYF | TGTGCCAGCAGTTTACTAGCGGAAAGCACAGATACGCAGTATTTT
TRBJ1-1 | . | once | TRBV28 | CASSLPLGANTEAFF | TGTGCCAGCAGCCTTCCATTGGGCGCGAACACTGAAGCTTTCTTT
TRBJ1-5 | . | . | TRBV28 | CASSPVGGLMGNQPQHF | TGTGCCAGCAGTCCCGTGGGGGGGCTGATGGGCAATCAGCCCCAGCATTTT
TRBJ1-1 | . | . | TRBV6-2/TRBV6-3 | CASSYSVERVNTEAFF | TGTGCCAGCAGTTACTCCGTTGAGAGGGTGAACACTGAAGCTTTCTTT
TRBJ1-4 | . | . | TRBV19 | CASSVRGEKLFF | TGTGCCAGTAGTGTAAGAGGGGAAAAACTGTTTTTT
TRBJ1-4 | TRBD1 | . | TRBV5-1 | CASSLGGQGFEKLFF | TGCGCCAGCAGCTTGGGGGGACAGGGGTTTGAAAAACTGTTTTTT
TRBJ2-7 | TRBD1 | . | TRBV19 | CAIRSRDRGSYEQYF | TGTGCCATCCGATCACGGGACAGGGGCTCCTACGAGCAGTACTTC
TRBJ2-5 | . | . | TRBV6-5 | CASNRPQETQYF | TGTGCCAGCAACAGGCCTCAAGAGACCCAGTACTTC
TRBJ2-1 | . | . | TRBV6-6 | CASSHSGDPYNEQFF | TGTGCCAGCAGCCACAGCGGCGACCCCTACAATGAGCAGTTCTTC
TRBJ1-3 | TRBD1 | . | TRBV5-1 | CASRQTGDGNTIYF | TGCGCCAGCAGACAAACAGGGGATGGAAACACCATATATTTT